The T cell receptor (beta chain) described here comes from a study of blood T cell repertoires in COVID-19. Study at large: The cDNA or gDNA used as material had been derived from T cells, B-cell-depleted T cells, or PBMCs.

Profiled with immunoSEQ multiplex PCR; TCRdb holds only in-frame clones, not every one. The data hold hundreds of thousands of clones, with 87% observed a single time. Trimming at V came to 4 bases and at J to 1 base, leaving 7 bases not matched to a gene. Germline V CDR1 and CDR2: SGDLS, YYNGEE. The length of the CDR3 is 15 residues. The gene calls are TRBV9 and TRBJ2-7; TRBD2 agrees at 8 bases. The clonotype was recovered from a woman between 18 and 29 years old who had recovered from COVID-19. The sequencing sample was made of PBMCs or T cells enriched from blood (not recorded which). The CDR3 protein is CASSLGTSGSYEQYF. DNA of the CDR3: TGTGCCAGCAGCTTAGGAACTAGCGGTTCCTACGAGCAGTACTTC.